This T cell receptor (beta chain) stems from a study of blood T cell repertoires in COVID-19. Overall study: Researchers got acute and convalescent COVID-19 samples from the United States, Italy and Spain. Sources were T cells, B-cell-depleted T cells, or PBMCs; the material itself was cDNA or gDNA.

With V trimmed by 0 bases and J by 0 bases, 7 bases remained unmatched. CDR1 is LGHNA, CDR2 YNFKEQ, per germline. The CDR3 has 17 amino acids. Measured with immunoSEQ multiplex PCR; TCRdb has only the in-frame clones, and not every one. The table has around 200,000 clones, more than 75% seen once; the top ten hold around 4.9%. Sequenced input: peripheral blood. This TCR derives from a woman at least 80 years old with acute or convalescent COVID-19. The chain recombines TRBV4-2 with TRBJ1-2; 7 bases fit TRBD1. The CDR3 here is CASSQDGDRGPNYGYTF. The CDR3 DNA reads TGTGCCAGCAGCCAAGATGGGGACAGAGGTCCTAACTATGGCTACACCTTC.